This TCR beta chain was captured by sequencing in a study of shared clonotypes between healthy human individuals. The overall study: A donor's plate count was three for CD4 naive and three for CD4 memory; CD8 naive had two and CD8 memory one.

After removal of 5 bases from V and 8 bases from J, the junction contained 12 bases not matched to a gene. CDR1 and CDR2 from the germline V gene are SEHNR and FQNEAQ (reference sequence). The CDR3 extends over 15 amino acids. Each replicate PCR on the sorted subsets used 150 to 200 ng DNA (roughly 32,000 T cell genomes). This table comes from immunoSEQ multiplex PCR, and its TCRdb copy is limited to in-frame clones, with some not included. This sample carries about 2 million clones, about 95% of them seen once, and the ten largest clones take 1.2%. Terminally differentiated effector memory CD45RA+ cells were left out of the naive CD8 fraction, which was CD45RO-negative and positively selected for CCR7.

The chain uses TRBV7-9 and TRBJ1-2; 9 positions agree with TRBD1. Sequenced sample: naive CD8+ T cells sorted from blood. This TCR came from a man aged 18 to 29 in good health. The CDR3 loop is CASSLGQGPARGYTF. CDR3 nucleotides: TGTGCCAGCAGCCTCGGACAGGGGCCTGCTAGGGGCTACACCTTC.